Following are 29 T cell receptor beta chains from one sample sequenced in a study of cytomegalovirus exposure and HLA in healthy donors. Primers included in the PCR were 60 Vbeta and 13 Jbeta primers. Generated by immunoSEQ multiplex PCR, the TCRdb table keeps only in-frame clones and is missing some. This sample has around 81,000 clones; 63% occur once, and the top ten carry 5% to 6%. The sequencing input was PBMCs. These receptor sequences come from a man aged 25 to 40 in good health and CMV-seropositive.

This chain's CDR3 is CAGGSYGTDTQYF. DNA for the CDR3: TGTGCCGGAGGGTCGTATGGCACAGATACGCAGTATTTT. V usage is TRBV5-4 and J usage is TRBJ2-3, with D possibly being TRBD2 (6 bases). Germline V lookup: CDR1 SGHNT, CDR2 YYREEE (reference sequence). This CDR3 has 13 amino acids. The V and J ends lost 10 bases and 1 base respectively, with 13 bases between them.

The chain is built from TRBV30 and TRBJ1-3; no definite D call. This CDR3 has 14 amino acids. Trimming removed 0 bases from V and 3 bases from J, with 9 bases in between. Per germline, CDR1 GTSNPN and CDR2 SVGIG (reference sequence). This CDR3 is CAWSVPTVGNTIYF. The CDR3 DNA reads TGTGCCTGGAGTGTACCCACAGTTGGAAACACCATATATTTT. The whole variable domain, filled in from reference TRBV30 and TRBJ1-3, reads SQTIHQWPATLVQPVGSPLSLECTVEGTSNPNLYWYRQAAGRGLQLLFYSVGIGQISSEVPQNLSASRPQDRQFILSSKKLLLSDSGFYLCAWSVPTVGNTIYFGEGSWLTVV.

This chain joins TRBV2 and TRBJ2-2; TRBD2 agrees at 9 bases. Germline trimming cut 7 bases from V and 4 bases from J; bases unmatched to any gene: 10. This CDR3 region has 16 residues. Per the germline V gene, CDR1 is SNHLY and CDR2 is FYNNEI. The CDR3 nucleotides are TGTGCCAGCATTAGGGTAGCGGGAGAAGGCACCGGGGAGCTGTTTTTT. Its protein is CASIRVAGEGTGELFF.

With respect to this clone: At the DNA level, this CDR3 is encoded by other sequences in the same sample as well. The CDR3 DNA follows: TGCAGCGTACAGAACACTGAAGCTTTCTTT. It codes for CSVQNTEAFF. The chain is built from TRBV29-1 and TRBJ1-1; D remains unclear. CDR3 size: 10 residues. Between the trimmed V and J ends, which lost 6 bases and 1 base, there was a span of 3 bases. Germline V gene lookup returns CDR1 SQVTM and CDR2 ANQGSEA.

This clone was seen only a few times. The chain carries TRBV9 and TRBJ2-5; tentative D call: TRBD2 (6 bases). Per the germline V gene, CDR1 is SGDLS and CDR2 is YYNGEE. The CDR3 extends over 17 amino acids. The germline V and J ends were trimmed by 0 bases and 4 bases, with 19 bases remaining between them. CDR3 bases: TGTGCCAGCAGCGTAGAGGTGGGCGGGGCCGCGGGAGAGACCCAGTACTTC. This sequence encodes CASSVEVGGAAGETQYF.

CDR3 sequence: CASSTPTEVPRQETQYF. The CDR3 coding sequence is TGTGCCAGTAGTACCCCAACGGAGGTCCCCCGCCAAGAGACCCAGTACTTC. This chain links TRBV19 with TRBJ2-5, with D tentatively TRBD2 (5 bases). Trimming left V 4 bases short and J 1 base short, with 19 bases between. Germline CDR1 reads LNHDA; CDR2 reads SQIVND (reference sequence). This CDR3 spans 17 amino acids.

The V and J genes are TRBV2 and TRBJ1-4; a possible D gene is TRBD1 (5 bases). Looked up from germline, CDR1 is SNHLY and CDR2 is FYNNEI. CDR3 length: 16 amino acids. Trimming took off 3 bases at V and 2 bases at J, with 13 bases between the two ends. CDR3 in DNA: TGTGCCAGCAGTGACCCGGGGGACCCCACTAATGAAAAACTGTTTTTT. This codes for CASSDPGDPTNEKLFF.

The chain recombines TRBV7-2 with TRBJ1-6, with D perhaps matching TRBD1 (6 bases). Trimming pared 2 bases from V and 6 bases from J, leaving 11 bases between. The CDR3 sequence is 15 residues long. Germline V gene lookup returns CDR1 SGHTA and CDR2 FQGNSA. CDR3: CASSLRGTFNSPLHF. The CDR3 DNA sequence: TGTGCCAGCAGCTTACGAGGGACATTTAATTCACCCCTCCACTTT.

The chain employs TRBV5-1 and TRBJ2-2; 14 bases align to TRBD2. This CDR3 comprises 16 residues. The germline V gene encodes CDR1 SGHRS and CDR2 YFSETQ. J was trimmed by 4 bases and V by 4 bases; bases with no gene match: 3. CDR3: CASSLGLAGGTGELFF. The CDR3 DNA reads as TGCGCCAGCAGCCTCGGACTAGCGGGGGGCACCGGGGAGCTGTTTTTT.

The rearrangement joins TRBV7-9 to TRBJ2-3, with a tentative D call TRBD1 (5 bases). The germline V and J ends were trimmed by 8 bases and 2 bases, with 8 bases remaining between them. The germline V gene has CDR1 SEHNR and CDR2 FQNEAQ (reference sequence). The CDR3 consists of 12 residues. The CDR3 sequence: CASGAVTDTQYF. The CDR3 region has the DNA TGTGCCAGCGGGGCGGTCACAGATACGCAGTATTTT.

V gene TRBV5-6 combines with J gene TRBJ1-2; tentative D call: TRBD1 (5 bases). Trimming removed 4 bases at V and 5 bases at J, with 18 bases between. Germline loops: CDR1 SGHDT, CDR2 YYEEEE. This CDR3 comprises 15 residues. CDR3 sequence (DNA): TGTGCCAGCAGCCCCGGACAAACCGTACTATATGGCTACACCTTC. Its protein is CASSPGQTVLYGYTF.

This clone has a handful of counts. The chain has TRBV28 and TRBJ1-4, with D tentatively TRBD1 (6 bases). Trimming removed 6 bases from V and 0 bases from J, with 11 bases in between. Germline V gives CDR1 MDHEN, CDR2 SYDVKM. This CDR3 contains 15 residues. The chain's CDR3 is CASRTTGPTNEKLFF. CDR3 bases: TGTGCCAGCAGGACGACAGGACCAACTAATGAAAAACTGTTTTTT. Complete variable domain (other parts from reference TRBV28 and TRBJ1-4): DVKVTQSSRYLVKRTGEKVFLECVQDMDHENMFWYRQDPGLGLRLIYFSYDVKMKEKGDIPEGYSVSREKKERFSLILESASTNQTSMYLCASRTTGPTNEKLFFGSGTQLSVL.

This clone was seen a handful of times. The genes are TRBV7-9 and TRBJ2-1; D remains unclear. The CDR3 is 11 amino acids. Trimming removed 1 base at V and 15 bases at J, with 10 bases between. CDR1 and CDR2 (germline): SEHNR, FQNEAQ (reference sequence). The CDR3 is CASSLGAVWFF. CDR3 bases: TGTGCCAGCAGCTTAGGGGCAGTGTGGTTCTTC. The whole variable domain, remainder taken from reference TRBV7-9 and TRBJ2-1, is DTGVSQNPRHKITKRGQNVTFRCDPISEHNRLYWYRQTLGQGPEFLTYFQNEAQLEKSRLLSDRFSAERPKGSFSTLEIQRTEQGDSAMYLCASSLGAVWFFGPGTRLTVL.

The chain combines TRBV13 with TRBJ1-1; a possible D gene is TRBD1 (6 bases). Trimming took off 0 bases at V and 0 bases at J, with 14 bases between the two ends. Germline V gives CDR1 PRHDT, CDR2 FYEKMQ (reference sequence). This CDR3 is built from 17 residues. The CDR3 sequence: CASSLGRGLPMNTEAFF. DNA for the CDR3: TGTGCCAGCAGCTTAGGCAGGGGCTTACCTATGAACACTGAAGCTTTCTTT. The variable domain in full, with the rest retrieved from reference TRBV13 and TRBJ1-1, is AAGVIQSPRHLIKEKRETATLKCYPIPRHDTVYWYQQGPGQDPQFLISFYEKMQSDKGSIPDRFSAQQFSDYHSELNMSSLELGDSALYFCASSLGRGLPMNTEAFFGQGTRLTVV.

The rearrangement uses TRBV19 and TRBJ1-1; a weak D match, TRBD1 (6 bases). This CDR3 contains 14 residues. Germline V gene lookup returns CDR1 LNHDA and CDR2 SQIVND (reference sequence). V lost 4 bases to trimming and J lost 5 bases, with 14 bases between them. CDR3 region: CASSKAGEWTEAFF. Here the CDR3 DNA reads TGTGCCAGTAGTAAAGCAGGGGAGTGGACTGAAGCTTTCTTT.

The chain joins TRBV7-9 to TRBJ2-5; 11 bases are shared with TRBD2. V lost 5 bases, J lost 4 bases, and 3 bases stayed unmatched. Germline V lookup: CDR1 SEHNR, CDR2 FQNEAQ (reference sequence). This CDR3 has 14 residues. CDR3 loop: CASSPGLAGETQYF. The CDR3 bases are TGTGCCAGCAGCCCCGGACTAGCGGGAGAGACCCAGTACTTC. Drawing the rest from reference TRBV7-9 and TRBJ2-5, the complete variable domain is DTGVSQNPRHKITKRGQNVTFRCDPISEHNRLYWYRQTLGQGPEFLTYFQNEAQLEKSRLLSDRFSAERPKGSFSTLEIQRTEQGDSAMYLCASSPGLAGETQYFGPGTRLLVL.

The genes are TRBV5-1 and TRBJ2-7; no reliable D call. CDR1 and CDR2 (germline): SGHRS, YFSETQ. This CDR3 is 12 amino acids long. V was pared by 5 bases and J by 1 base, with 7 bases between. This CDR3 is CASSSVSYEQYF. CDR3 DNA: TGCGCCAGCAGTTCAGTATCCTACGAGCAGTACTTC.

The V gene is TRBV7-6, the J gene TRBJ1-2; no clear D. CDR3 size: 13 residues. With 2 bases removed from V and 6 bases from J, the gap between germline ends came to 10 bases. Germline V gene lookup returns CDR1 SGHVS and CDR2 FNYEAQ. The DNA for the CDR3 is TGTGCCAGCAGCTTATGGCAGGCCCATGGCTACACCTTC. Translation: CASSLWQAHGYTF.

The genes are TRBV6-5 and TRBJ2-5, with 8 bases that match TRBD2. The end of the DNA is better explained by TRBJ2-7, so the J call may be wrong. CDR1 and CDR2 from the germline V gene are MNHEY and SVGAGI. The CDR3 loop spans 13 amino acids. The CDR3 nucleotides read TGTGCCAGCAGCCGGGGGGGAGCCTACGAGCAGTACTTC. Residues: CASSRGGAYEQYF.

This chain connects TRBV7-6 to TRBJ2-5, with 10 bases aligning to TRBD2. The CDR3 consists of 18 residues. Germline values: CDR1 SGHVS, CDR2 FNYEAQ. The V segment lost 2 bases and the J segment 3 bases; nucleotides outside the gene matches: 12. CDR3 loop: CASSLLGSGGPLKETQYF. CDR3 DNA sequence: TGTGCCAGCAGCTTACTAGGTAGCGGGGGGCCATTGAAAGAGACCCAGTACTTC.

In this sample, this clone turned up a few times. The rearrangement uses TRBV6-4 and TRBJ2-3, with D possibly matching TRBD2 (7 bases). V was cut by 5 bases and J by 3 bases, with 15 bases left in between. This CDR3 has 15 amino acids. The germline CDR1 and CDR2 sequences are MRHNA and SNTAGT. Here the CDR3 reads CASSRGAGETDTQYF. CDR3 nucleotide sequence: TGTGCCAGCAGTCGGGGGGCGGGGGAAACAGATACGCAGTATTTT.

The rearrangement uses TRBV27 and TRBJ2-7; a possible D gene is TRBD1 (5 bases). The CDR3 is 15 amino acids. V lost 4 bases, J lost 3 bases, and 16 bases lay in between. Germline V gene data show CDR1 as MNHEY and CDR2 as SMNVEV (reference sequence). The CDR3 DNA sequence: TGTGCCAGCAGTTCGCTACCGACAGCCTACTACGAGCAGTACTTC. This gives the protein CASSSLPTAYYEQYF.

This sequence joins TRBV11-2 and TRBJ2-3; 11 bases match TRBD2. The V gene's germline CDR1 is SGHAT and CDR2 FQNNGV. This CDR3 is 14 amino acids long. The V segment lost 6 bases and the J segment 6 bases; nucleotides outside the gene matches: 5. CDR3 sequence reads: CASRPTSGGDTQYF. Written as DNA, the CDR3 is TGTGCCAGCAGACCTACTAGCGGGGGCGATACGCAGTATTTT.

The rearrangement uses TRBV7-2 and TRBJ2-5, with D perhaps TRBD2 (6 bases). This CDR3 has 14 amino acids. Trimming left V 5 bases short and J 2 bases short, with 12 bases between. CDR1 and CDR2 from the germline V gene are SGHTA and FQGNSA. For the CDR3, the DNA is TGTGCCAGCAGCCCGGGGGTCCTACAAGAGACCCAGTACTTC. Amino acid sequence: CASSPGVLQETQYF.

This clone appeared once. One junction end disagrees with the germline gene, perhaps due to a read error. This rearrangement joins TRBV27 to TRBJ2-1, with TRBD2 as a possible D gene (5 bases). The CDR3 is made up of 13 amino acids. Germline V CDR1 and CDR2: MNHEY, SMNVEV (reference sequence). In DNA form, the CDR3 reads TGTACCAGCAGTGGATGGGTACTAGGAGAGCAGTTCTTC. Residues: CTSSGWVLGEQFF.

The CDR3 DNA sequence: TGTGCCAGCAGCCAAGACCCGATGGGGCTGAACACTGAAGCTTTCTTT. The encoded protein is CASSQDPMGLNTEAFF. The rearrangement links TRBV14 to TRBJ1-1, with TRBD1 as a possible D gene (5 bases). Germline V gives CDR1 SGHDN, CDR2 FVKESK. Between the trimmed V and J ends, which lost 0 bases and 0 bases, there was a span of 11 bases. The CDR3 length is 16 residues.

The sample holds a few counts of this clone. The rearrangement uses TRBV9 and TRBJ2-7; maybe TRBD2 (6 bases). Germline assignment: CDR1 SGDLS and CDR2 YYNGEE. This CDR3 spans 13 amino acids. The ends were cut back, 3 bases at V and 2 bases at J, with 9 bases in the middle. CDR3 DNA sequence: TGTGCCAGCAGCGGGCGGGGTACCTACGAGCAGTACTTC. Its translation: CASSGRGTYEQYF.

The V call is TRBV29-1, the J call TRBJ1-1, with a weak D call TRBD1 (6 bases). CDR1 is SQVTM, CDR2 ANQGSEA, per germline. V lost 4 bases to trimming and J lost 5 bases, with 11 bases between them. CDR3 length: 12 amino acids. The CDR3 nucleotides read TGCAGCGTTGGTAAGGGGGGGACTGAAGCTTTCTTT. Its protein product is CSVGKGGTEAFF.

This rearrangement joins TRBV7-3 to TRBJ2-1, with TRBD2 matching 8 bases. The V gene end was trimmed by 5 bases and the J gene end by 7 bases; junction bases not matched to a gene: 13. This CDR3 spans 16 amino acids. CDR1 is SGHTA and CDR2 is FQGTGA in the germline V gene. CDR3 residues: CASSPGAGVDYNEQFF. The CDR3 region has the DNA TGTGCCAGCAGCCCCGGAGCGGGGGTGGATTATAATGAGCAGTTCTTC.